This is a list of T cell receptor beta chains from one sample in a study of blood T cell repertoires in COVID-19. Generated by immunoSEQ multiplex PCR, the TCRdb table keeps only in-frame clones and is missing some. The sample lists over 45,000 clones, roughly 89% occurring once. Sequencing used peripheral blood. The source of these receptors is a woman aged 60-75 years with COVID-19, enrolled during active disease. CDR3s leave out the opening cysteine and the closing phenylalanine or tryptophan.

v_gene: TRBV7-9
len: 11
CDR3aa: ASSRPGQYEQY

v_gene: TRBV6-4
len: 22
CDR3aa: ASSDSLSRRGRDSGPERNQPQH

v_gene: TRBV7-2
len: 13
CDR3aa: ASSLGQGAGNTIY

v_gene: TRBV21-1
len: 14
CDR3aa: ASSKVLAGVRCEQF

v_gene: TRBV15
len: 14
CDR3aa: ATSRDLAGGRGEQF

v_gene: TRBV6-2/TRBV6-3
len: 14
CDR3aa: ASSPRLAGKNNEQF

v_gene: TRBV6-4
len: 13
CDR3aa: ASSDTTSGSNEQF

v_gene: TRBV9
len: 13
CDR3aa: ASSPGQGMNQPQH

v_gene: TRBV30
len: 11
CDR3aa: AWSKQGNTEAF

v_gene: TRBV11-2
len: 14
CDR3aa: ASSLAGSDSSYEQY

v_gene: TRBV27
len: 11
CDR3aa: ASSWGQSYGYT

v_gene: TRBV2
len: 13
CDR3aa: ASAAGGPVRDTQY

v_gene: TRBV3-1/TRBV3-2
len: 13
CDR3aa: ASSPAGGGNEKLF

v_gene: TRBV30
len: 11
CDR3aa: ACLGTDYYEQY

v_gene: TRBV14
len: 13
CDR3aa: ASSQVTGGASGYT

v_gene: TRBV18
len: 12
CDR3aa: ASSPLRSADTQY

v_gene: TRBV7-9
len: 10
CDR3aa: ASSPDAYGAF

v_gene: TRBV11-2
len: 12
CDR3aa: ASSLQLERGEQY

v_gene: TRBV25-1
len: 15
CDR3aa: ASSEYPHRGITGELF

v_gene: TRBV7-2
len: 12
CDR3aa: ASSSSGTVYGYT

v_gene: TRBV7-8
len: 16
CDR3aa: ASRSGLAGVPSYNEQF

v_gene: TRBV7-2
len: 9
CDR3aa: ASSSRVEAF

v_gene: TRBV24-1
len: 10
CDR3aa: ATSDGEVEQF

v_gene: TRBV2
len: 13
CDR3aa: ASRAGGPPNQPQH

v_gene: TRBV18
len: 10
CDR3aa: ASSPDSNEQF

v_gene: TRBV6-5
len: 13
CDR3aa: ASSYSGTGVYEQY